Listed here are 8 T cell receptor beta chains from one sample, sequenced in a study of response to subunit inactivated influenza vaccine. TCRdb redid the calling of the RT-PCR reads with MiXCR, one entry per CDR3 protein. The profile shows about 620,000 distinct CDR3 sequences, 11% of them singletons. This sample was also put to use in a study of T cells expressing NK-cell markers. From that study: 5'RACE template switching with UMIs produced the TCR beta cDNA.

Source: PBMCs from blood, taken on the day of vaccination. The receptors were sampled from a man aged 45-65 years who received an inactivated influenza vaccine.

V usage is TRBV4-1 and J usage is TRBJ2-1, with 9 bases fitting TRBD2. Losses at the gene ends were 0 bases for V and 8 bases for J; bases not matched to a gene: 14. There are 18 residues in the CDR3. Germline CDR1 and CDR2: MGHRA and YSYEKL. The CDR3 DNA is TGCGCCAGCAGCCAAGATTCCGCCCTAGCGGGAATTGTCGATGAGCAGTTCTTC. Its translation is CASSQDSALAGIVDEQFF.

The CDR3 reads CASSRTSGGNGELFF. The CDR3 DNA sequence: TGCGCCAGCAGCCGAACTAGCGGGGGGAACGGGGAGCTGTTTTTT. The genes are TRBV5-1 and TRBJ2-2; 12 positions match TRBD2. The germline V gene has CDR1 SGHRS and CDR2 YFSETQ. V dropped 4 bases and J dropped 7; count of bases not matched to a gene: 5. The CDR3 has 15 amino acids.

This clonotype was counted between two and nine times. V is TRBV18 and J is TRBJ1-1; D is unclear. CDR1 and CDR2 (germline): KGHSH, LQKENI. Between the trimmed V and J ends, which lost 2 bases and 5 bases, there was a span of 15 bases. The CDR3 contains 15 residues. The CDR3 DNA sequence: TGTGCCAGCTCACCAAAAATGGTATTAGATACTGAAGCTTTCTTT. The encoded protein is CASSPKMVLDTEAFF. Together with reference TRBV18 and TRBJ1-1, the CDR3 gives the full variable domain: NAGVMQNPRHLVRRRGQEARLRCSPMKGHSHVYWYRQLPEEGLKFMVYLQKENIIDESGMPKERFSAEFPKEGPSILRIQQVVRGDSAAYFCASSPKMVLDTEAFFGQGTRLTVV.

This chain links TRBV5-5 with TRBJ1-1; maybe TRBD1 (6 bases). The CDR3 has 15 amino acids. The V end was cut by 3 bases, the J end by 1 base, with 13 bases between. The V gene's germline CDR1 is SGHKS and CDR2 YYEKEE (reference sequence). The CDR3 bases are TGTGCCAGCAGCTACGAGTGGACAGCGAACACTGAAGCTTTCTTT. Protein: CASSYEWTANTEAFF.

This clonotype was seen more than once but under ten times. The CDR3 DNA sequence: TGTGCCAGCAGACAACGCAGGGGAGTTGGGACCCAGTACTTC. It is translated as CASRQRRGVGTQYF. The V call is TRBV6-1, the J call TRBJ2-5; D might be TRBD1 (6 bases). The CDR3 has 14 amino acids. V was pared by 6 bases and J by 7 bases, with 18 bases between. CDR1 and CDR2 (germline): MNHNS, SASEGT.

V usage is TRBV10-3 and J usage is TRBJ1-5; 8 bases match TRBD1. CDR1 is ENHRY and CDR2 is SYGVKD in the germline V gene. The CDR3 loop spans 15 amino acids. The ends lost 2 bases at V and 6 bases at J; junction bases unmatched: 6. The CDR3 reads CAISEENRGGQPQHF. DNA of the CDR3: TGTGCCATCAGTGAGGAAAACAGGGGGGGTCAGCCCCAGCATTTT.

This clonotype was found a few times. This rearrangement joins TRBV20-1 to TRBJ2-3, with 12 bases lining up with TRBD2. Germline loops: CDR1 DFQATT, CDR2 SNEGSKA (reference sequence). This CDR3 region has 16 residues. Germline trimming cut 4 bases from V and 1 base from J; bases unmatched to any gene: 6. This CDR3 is CSATKTSGGRTDTQYF. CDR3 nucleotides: TGCAGTGCTACTAAGACTAGCGGGGGTCGCACAGATACGCAGTATTTT.

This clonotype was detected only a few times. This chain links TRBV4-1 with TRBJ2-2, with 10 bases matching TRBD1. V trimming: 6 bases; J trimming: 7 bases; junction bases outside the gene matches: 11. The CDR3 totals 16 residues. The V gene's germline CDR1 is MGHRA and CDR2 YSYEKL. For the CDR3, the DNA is TGCGCCAGCAGTAAAACCGGGACAGGGGATGGCGGGGAGCTGTTTTTT. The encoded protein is CASSKTGTGDGGELFF.